Listed below are T cell receptor beta chains from one sample, sequenced in a study of beta chain features in type 1 diabetes. Produced via immunoSEQ multiplex PCR; TCRdb's table is partial and in-frame only. Of 300,000 to 350,000 clones listed, about 13% are singletons. Sequenced input: naive CD4+ T cells from blood. The source of these receptors is a woman between 18 and 30 years old with type 1 diabetes. The CDR3 runs from the conserved cysteine through the conserved F or W. D genes are given only for firm matches. Only some rows state a clone size, as once, few, many or a class for expanded clones.

abundance	d_gene	v_gene	j_gene	CDR3aa	CDR3nt
.	TRBD2	TRBV30	TRBJ2-5	CAWSEGLAGEETQYF	TGTGCCTGGAGTGAGGGACTAGCGGGGGAAGAGACCCAGTACTTC
.	.	TRBV29-1	TRBJ1-5	CSVTHPDQPQHF	TGCAGCGTCACTCATCCGGATCAGCCCCAGCATTTT
.	.	TRBV19	TRBJ1-5	CASSIAGYNQPQHF	TGTGCCAGTAGTATCGCAGGGTACAATCAGCCCCAGCATTTT
.	TRBD2	TRBV18	TRBJ2-7	CASSPRGLAGENEQYF	TGTGCCAGCTCACCAAGGGGGCTAGCGGGAGAAAACGAGCAGTACTTC
few	TRBD1	TRBV4-1	TRBJ1-5	CASSQEEGGQVNQPQHF	TGCGCCAGCAGCCAAGAGGAGGGTGGACAGGTCAATCAGCCCCAGCATTTT
.	.	TRBV11-2	TRBJ2-4	CASSPQGGGNIQYF	TGTGCCAGCAGCCCCCAGGGAGGTGGAAACATTCAGTACTTC
.	.	TRBV7-9	TRBJ1-1	CASSLLPTGYTEAFF	TGTGCCAGCAGTCTTTTACCTACAGGATACACTGAAGCTTTCTTT
few	TRBD1	TRBV19	TRBJ1-2	CASSDGQGRFNYGYTF	TGTGCCAGTAGTGACGGACAGGGAAGGTTCAACTATGGCTACACCTTC
few	TRBD1	TRBV9	TRBJ2-6	CASSPPDRAGANVLTF	TGTGCCAGCAGCCCCCCGGACAGGGCAGGGGCCAACGTCCTGACTTTC
once	.	TRBV5-6	TRBJ1-1	CASSLLGAGDTEAFF	TGTGCCAGCAGCTTGCTTGGGGCTGGGGACACTGAAGCTTTCTTT
.	TRBD2	TRBV5-4	TRBJ2-5	CASSRTSGKAKETQYF	TGTGCCAGCAGCCGGACTAGCGGGAAGGCCAAAGAGACCCAGTACTTC
.	TRBD1	TRBV5-6	TRBJ2-5	CASSLGGQGETQYF	TGTGCCAGCAGCTTAGGAGGACAGGGAGAGACCCAGTACTTC
few	TRBD1	TRBV30	TRBJ2-4	CAWSPPYTGDWIKNIQYF	TGTGCCTGGAGTCCCCCTTACACAGGGGATTGGATCAAAAACATTCAGTACTTC
.	.	TRBV7-9	TRBJ2-2	CASTSGSGNTGELFF	TGTGCCAGCACTTCGGGGTCGGGGAACACCGGGGAGCTGTTTTTT
.	.	TRBV28	TRBJ2-5	CASSLTSLQETQYF	TGTGCCAGCAGTTTAACTAGCCTGCAAGAGACCCAGTACTTC
.	.	TRBV29-1	TRBJ1-2	CSVATGIFYGYTF	TGCAGCGTTGCCACCGGGATTTTCTATGGCTACACCTTC
.	TRBD2	TRBV11-3	TRBJ2-2	CASLWGGSTGELFF	TGTGCCAGCCTCTGGGGAGGGAGCACCGGGGAGCTGTTTTTT
few	.	TRBV27	TRBJ1-5	CASSLKAGGHNQPQHF	TGTGCCAGCAGTTTAAAGGCCGGGGGTCACAATCAGCCCCAGCATTTT
few	.	TRBV7-2	TRBJ2-5	CASSLAGRGITQYF	TGTGCCAGCAGCTTAGCGGGCAGGGGCATCACCCAGTACTTC
.	.	TRBV27	TRBJ2-1	CASRTTGYNEQFF	TGTGCCAGCAGAACAACAGGGTACAATGAACAGTTCTTC
.	TRBD1	TRBV7-9	TRBJ1-2	CASTRDRALLGGYTF	TGTGCCAGTACCCGGGACAGGGCTCTCCTCGGGGGCTACACCTTC
.	.	TRBV21-1	TRBJ2-5	CASSKEIHRSTIQETQYF	TGTGCCAGCAGCAAAGAGATACACAGGTCAACAATCCAAGAGACCCAGTACTTC
.	TRBD1	TRBV7-2	TRBJ1-5	CASSLGIGQGGNQPQHF	TGTGCCAGCAGCTTAGGGATCGGACAGGGGGGCAATCAGCCCCAGCATTTT
.	TRBD2	TRBV7-9	TRBJ2-2	CATGLAGYLRTGELFF	TGTGCCACTGGACTAGCGGGATACTTGAGGACCGGGGAGCTGTTTTTT
few	.	TRBV30	TRBJ2-7	CAWSKGDEQYF	TGTGCCTGGAGTAAGGGGGACGAGCAGTACTTC
few	.	TRBV11-3	TRBJ1-1	CASSLDRRVWTEAFF	TGTGCCAGCAGCTTAGATCGCAGGGTTTGGACTGAAGCTTTCTTT
.	.	TRBV30	TRBJ1-1	CAWKDWNTEAFF	TGTGCCTGGAAGGACTGGAACACTGAAGCTTTCTTT
.	.	TRBV30	TRBJ2-4	CAWNTLAKNIQYF	TGTGCCTGGAACACATTAGCCAAAAACATTCAGTACTTC
.	TRBD1	TRBV15	TRBJ2-1	CATSRWPDRDKQTYNEQFF	TGTGCCACCAGCAGATGGCCTGACAGGGACAAGCAAACCTACAATGAGCAGTTCTTC
few	TRBD1	TRBV18	TRBJ1-2	CASSSSGTGGVDGYTF	TGTGCCAGCTCATCCTCCGGGACAGGGGGCGTCGATGGCTACACCTTC
.	TRBD2	TRBV5-1	TRBJ2-7	CASSKGLADYYEQYF	TGCGCCAGCAGCAAAGGACTAGCCGATTACTACGAGCAGTACTTC
few	.	TRBV30	TRBJ1-1	CAWSVPRQGAFF	TGTGCCTGGAGTGTACCCCGGCAGGGAGCTTTCTTT
few	TRBD2	TRBV5-1	TRBJ2-7	CASKSREGSYEQYF	TGCGCCAGCAAGAGCCGGGAGGGATCCTACGAGCAGTACTTC
.	TRBD1	TRBV6-5	TRBJ1-5	CASRLDRGQPQHF	TGTGCCAGCAGACTTGACAGGGGCCAGCCCCAGCATTTT
few	.	TRBV4-3	TRBJ1-2	CASSQGEAEGYTF	TGCGCCAGCAGCCAAGGCGAAGCGGAGGGCTACACCTTC
few	TRBD1	TRBV12-5	TRBJ1-2	CASGQTGDGYTF	TGTGCTAGTGGACAAACAGGGGATGGCTACACCTTC
.	.	TRBV7-3	TRBJ2-6	CASSPSPGANVLTF	TGTGCCAGCAGCCCTTCCCCTGGGGCCAACGTCCTGACTTTC
few	.	TRBV7-9	TRBJ2-7	CASSQANIVYEQYF	TGTGCCAGCAGCCAGGCCAACATTGTCTACGAGCAGTACTTC
.	.	TRBV9	TRBJ1-5	CASSTTGDSNQPQHF	TGTGCCAGCAGCACGACGGGGGATAGCAATCAGCCCCAGCATTTT
.	TRBD1	TRBV29-1	TRBJ1-1	CSVCWADRAMNTEAFF	TGCAGCGTGTGTTGGGCCGACAGGGCCATGAACACTGAAGCTTTCTTT
few	TRBD1	TRBV18	TRBJ1-2	CASSQPEGAGTIGYTF	TGTGCCAGCTCACAGCCGGAGGGGGCCGGAACTATAGGCTACACCTTC